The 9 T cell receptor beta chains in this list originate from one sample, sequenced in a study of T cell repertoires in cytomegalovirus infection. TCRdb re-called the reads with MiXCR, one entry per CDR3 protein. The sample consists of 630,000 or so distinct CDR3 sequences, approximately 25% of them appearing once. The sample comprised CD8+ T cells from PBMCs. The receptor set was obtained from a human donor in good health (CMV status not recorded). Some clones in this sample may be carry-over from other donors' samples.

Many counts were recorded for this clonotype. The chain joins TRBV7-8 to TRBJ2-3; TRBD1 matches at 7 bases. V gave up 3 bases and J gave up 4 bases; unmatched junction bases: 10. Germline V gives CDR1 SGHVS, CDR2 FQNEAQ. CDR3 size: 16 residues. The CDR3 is CASSFPDRFEPDTQYF. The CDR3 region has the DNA TGTGCCAGCAGCTTCCCGGACAGGTTTGAACCAGATACGCAGTATTTT.

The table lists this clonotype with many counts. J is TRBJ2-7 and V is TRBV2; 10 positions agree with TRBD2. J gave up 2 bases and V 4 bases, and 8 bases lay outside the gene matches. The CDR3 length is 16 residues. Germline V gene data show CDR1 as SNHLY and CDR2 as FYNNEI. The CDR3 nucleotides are TGTGCCAGCAGTGGACGTTCTAGCGGGAGCGCCTACGAGCAGTACGTC. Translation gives CASSGRSSGSAYEQYV.

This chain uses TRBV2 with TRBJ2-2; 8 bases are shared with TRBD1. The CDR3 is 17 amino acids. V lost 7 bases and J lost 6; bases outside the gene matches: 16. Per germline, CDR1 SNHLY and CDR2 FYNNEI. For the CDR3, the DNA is TGTGCCAGCACCCGAGGCAAAGGGGCAGGGGGCCCCGGGGAGCTGTTTTTT. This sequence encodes CASTRGKGAGGPGELFF.

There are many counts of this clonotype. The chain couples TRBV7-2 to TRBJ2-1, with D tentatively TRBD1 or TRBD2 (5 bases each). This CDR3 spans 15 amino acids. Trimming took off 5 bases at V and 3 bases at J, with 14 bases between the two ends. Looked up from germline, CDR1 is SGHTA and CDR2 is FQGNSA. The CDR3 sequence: CASSLNRGFYNEQFF. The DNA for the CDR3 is TGTGCCAGCAGCCTCAACCGGGGCTTCTACAATGAGCAGTTCTTC.

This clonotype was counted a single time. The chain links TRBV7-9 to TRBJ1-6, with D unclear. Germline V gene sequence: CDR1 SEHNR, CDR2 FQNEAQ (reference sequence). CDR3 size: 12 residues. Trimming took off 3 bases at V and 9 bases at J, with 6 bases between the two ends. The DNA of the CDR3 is TGTGCCAGCAGCTTTATAGGTTCACCCCTCCACTTT. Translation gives CASSFIGSPLHF.

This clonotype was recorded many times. The DNA of the CDR3 is TGTGCCAGCAGCCCCCCTCAGGGCGGTGAGCAGTTCTTC. Translation: CASSPPQGGEQFF. The chain has TRBV7-2 and TRBJ2-1, with D perhaps TRBD1 (5 bases). V was clipped by 5 bases and J by 9 bases, with 14 bases between them. Per germline, CDR1 SGHTA and CDR2 FQGNSA. The CDR3 spans 13 residues.

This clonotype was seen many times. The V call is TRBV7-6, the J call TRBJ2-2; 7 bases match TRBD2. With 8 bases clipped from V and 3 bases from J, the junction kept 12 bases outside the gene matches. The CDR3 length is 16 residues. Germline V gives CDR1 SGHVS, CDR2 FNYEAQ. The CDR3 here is CASLSGGRADTGELFF. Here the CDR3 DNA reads TGTGCCAGCTTGTCGGGAGGAAGGGCTGACACCGGGGAGCTGTTTTTT.

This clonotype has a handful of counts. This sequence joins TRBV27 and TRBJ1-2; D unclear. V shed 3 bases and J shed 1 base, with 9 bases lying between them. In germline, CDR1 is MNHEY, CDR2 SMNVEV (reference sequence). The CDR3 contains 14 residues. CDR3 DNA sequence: TGTGCCAGCAGTTTTGGAGGCAGTAACTATGGCTACACCTTC. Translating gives CASSFGGSNYGYTF.

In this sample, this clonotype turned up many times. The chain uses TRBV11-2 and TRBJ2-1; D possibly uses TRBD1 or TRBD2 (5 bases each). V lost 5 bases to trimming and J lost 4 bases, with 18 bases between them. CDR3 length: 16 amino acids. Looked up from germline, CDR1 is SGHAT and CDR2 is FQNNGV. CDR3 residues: CASSPNEGPLYNEQFF. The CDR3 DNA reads TGTGCCAGCAGCCCCAACGAGGGGCCCTTATACAATGAGCAGTTCTTC.